A single sample is the source of the 20 T cell receptor beta chains below, sequenced in a study of shared clonotypes between healthy human individuals. The table came from immunoSEQ multiplex PCR; TCRdb's copy has only in-frame clones and leaves some out. Among over a million clones, approximately 96% were seen once, and the ten largest hold 1% to 1.5%. Material for sequencing was naive CD4+ T cells sorted from blood. Stated subset: CD45RA+ positively selected. These receptors were taken from a man aged 25-45 years in good health.

CDR3 sequence: CASSQDRTQETQYF. DNA of the CDR3: TGTGCCAGCAGTCAGGACAGAACTCAAGAGACCCAGTACTTC. This chain uses TRBV6-1 with TRBJ2-5; perhaps TRBD1 as D (6 bases). Trimming took 5 bases from V and 2 from J, leaving 12 bases between them. Germline V gives CDR1 MNHNS, CDR2 SASEGT. This CDR3 region has 14 residues.

The table lists this clone with a count of one. The rearrangement uses TRBV27 and TRBJ2-3; 8 positions agree with TRBD2. Germline CDR1 is MNHEY and CDR2 is SMNVEV (reference sequence). V was clipped by 2 bases and J by 1 base; unmatched bases: 8. The CDR3 loop spans 17 amino acids. As DNA, the CDR3 is TGTGCCAGCAGTTTAAGGGCCCGGGGGGGCCGCACAGATACGCAGTATTTT. Translation: CASSLRARGGRTDTQYF.

In nucleotides, the CDR3 is TGTGCCAGCAGCCCGGGAACATCCTTTGAGCAGTACTTC. This translates into CASSPGTSFEQYF. This sequence joins TRBV27 and TRBJ2-7, with a weak D call TRBD2 (5 bases). The CDR3 is 13 residues long. V was shortened by 6 bases and J by 7 bases, with 16 bases between the two germline ends. The germline V gene encodes CDR1 MNHEY and CDR2 SMNVEV (reference sequence).

The chain couples TRBV10-3 to TRBJ2-4, with TRBD1 matching 8 bases. The V gene end was trimmed by 8 bases and the J gene end by 8 bases; junction bases not matched to a gene: 11. The CDR3 runs to 14 residues. Germline V lookup: CDR1 ENHRY, CDR2 SYGVKD. This CDR3 is CAIGGPPGQDIQYF. DNA for the CDR3: TGTGCCATCGGAGGCCCCCCGGGACAGGACATTCAGTACTTC.

J is TRBJ1-5 and V is TRBV15; 7 nucleotides align to TRBD1. The CDR3 loop spans 14 amino acids. The V gene's germline CDR1 is LNHNV and CDR2 YYDKDF (reference sequence). V was clipped by 8 bases and J by 3 bases; unmatched bases: 7. The CDR3 loop is CATGSGQFNQPQHF. DNA for the CDR3: TGTGCCACCGGTTCGGGACAGTTCAATCAGCCCCAGCATTTT.

In DNA form, the CDR3 reads TGTGCCAGCAGTTTTAGGGGGACTTTATGGGAGCAGTACTTC. Translation gives CASSFRGTLWEQYF. The chain is built from TRBV28 and TRBJ2-7; D is possibly TRBD1 or TRBD2 (6 bases each). This CDR3 is built from 14 residues. V lost 3 bases, J lost 7 bases, and 16 bases lay in between. Germline V lookup: CDR1 MDHEN, CDR2 SYDVKM.

Remarks on this clone: Other DNA sequences from this sample encode an identical CDR3 as well. The genes are TRBV5-1 and TRBJ2-6; a possible D gene is TRBD1 (5 bases). The CDR3 consists of 15 residues. Trimming removed 0 bases from V and 1 base from J, with 5 bases in between. CDR1 and CDR2 (germline): SGHRS, YFSETQ. The CDR3 spells CASSLAGSGANVLTF. CDR3 coding DNA: TGCGCCAGCAGCTTGGCAGGGTCTGGGGCCAACGTCCTGACTTTC.

The CDR3 DNA reads as TGTGCCAGCTCACCAGGGACAGGGATGGCTAGCGGGAGTTTCCGGGAGCTGTTTTTT. It is translated as CASSPGTGMASGSFRELFF. The chain recombines TRBV18 with TRBJ2-2; tentative D call: TRBD2 (10 bases). In germline, CDR1 is KGHSH, CDR2 LQKENI. CDR3 size: 19 residues. V lost 2 bases and J 9 bases, leaving 28 bases between the germline ends.

This clone was seen once. The gene calls are TRBV2 and TRBJ2-5; TRBD2 agrees at 11 bases. V dropped 5 bases and J dropped 5; count of bases not matched to a gene: 4. The CDR3 extends over 14 amino acids. Germline V gene lookup returns CDR1 SNHLY and CDR2 FYNNEI. CDR3 bases: TGTGCCAGCAGTATAGCGGGAGGGTATGAGACCCAGTACTTC. It codes for CASSIAGGYETQYF. The variable domain in full, with the rest retrieved from reference TRBV2 and TRBJ2-5, is EPEVTQTPSHQVTQMGQEVILRCVPISNHLYFYWYRQILGQKVEFLVSFYNNEISEKSEIFDDQFSVERPDGSNFTLKIRSTKLEDSAMYFCASSIAGGYETQYFGPGTRLLVL.

The chain recombines TRBV5-1 with TRBJ2-7; 12 bases match TRBD1. Losses at the gene ends were 4 bases for V and 1 base for J; bases not matched to a gene: 3. Per the germline V gene, CDR1 is SGHRS and CDR2 is YFSETQ. This CDR3 contains 15 residues. The CDR3 sequence: CASSGTGGASYEQYF. In DNA form, the CDR3 reads TGCGCCAGCAGCGGGACAGGGGGCGCGTCCTACGAGCAGTACTTC.

The rearrangement joins TRBV7-9 to TRBJ2-2; D is unclear. This CDR3 contains 15 residues. Trimming cost V 3 bases and J 1 base, with 9 bases left between them. Germline CDR1 is SEHNR and CDR2 is FQNEAQ (reference sequence). The CDR3 loop is CASSLLRGNTGELFF. CDR3 DNA sequence: TGTGCCAGCAGCTTGCTAAGAGGGAACACCGGGGAGCTGTTTTTT.

V and J are TRBV2 and TRBJ2-3; D is undetermined. Trimming removed 10 bases at V and 1 base at J, with 9 bases between. CDR1 SNHLY and CDR2 FYNNEI come from the germline V gene. The CDR3 is made up of 12 amino acids. The CDR3 here is CATSRGTDTQYF. The CDR3 DNA is TGTGCCACCTCCCGGGGCACAGATACGCAGTATTTT. The variable domain in full, with the rest retrieved from reference TRBV2 and TRBJ2-3, is EPEVTQTPSHQVTQMGQEVILRCVPISNHLYFYWYRQILGQKVEFLVSFYNNEISEKSEIFDDQFSVERPDGSNFTLKIRSTKLEDSAMYFCATSRGTDTQYFGPGTRLTVL.

V is TRBV7-9 and J is TRBJ2-6; no reliable D call. Germline CDR1 SEHNR, CDR2 FQNEAQ (reference sequence). V was cut by 5 bases and J by 2 bases, with 10 bases left in between. The CDR3 runs to 15 residues. The CDR3 DNA reads TGTGCCAGCAGCGAGTGGGTTGCTGGGGCCAACGTCCTGACTTTC. It translates to CASSEWVAGANVLTF.

This clone has just one count. The rearrangement links TRBV9 to TRBJ1-1; D is perhaps TRBD1 (6 bases). The CDR3 sequence is 15 residues long. The V and J ends lost 6 bases and 5 bases respectively, with 20 bases between them. Germline-derived CDR1 and CDR2 are SGDLS and YYNGEE. CDR3 DNA sequence: TGTGCCAGCACCCAGGATGGGGGGGCGCATACTGAAGCTTTCTTT. Its translation: CASTQDGGAHTEAFF.

The chain combines TRBV2 with TRBJ2-1; D is uncertain. V lost 0 bases to trimming and J lost 10 bases, with 13 bases between them. The CDR3 totals 14 residues. The germline gives CDR1 SNHLY, CDR2 FYNNEI. CDR3: CASSEAVLGREQFF. The CDR3 bases are TGTGCCAGCAGTGAAGCGGTCCTTGGCCGCGAGCAGTTCTTC.

The CDR3 here is CASSLFVSGWYEQYF. The CDR3 DNA is TGTGCCAGCAGTTTATTTGTCTCGGGGTGGTACGAGCAGTACTTC. The J gene is TRBJ2-7, the V gene TRBV28; tentative D call: TRBD2 (5 bases). The V end was cut by 1 base, the J end by 4 bases, with 14 bases between. CDR1 MDHEN and CDR2 SYDVKM come from the germline V gene. The CDR3 covers 15 residues.

This clone appeared a single time. J is TRBJ2-7 and V is TRBV9, with 9 bases aligning to TRBD2. Germline assignment: CDR1 SGDLS and CDR2 YYNGEE. This CDR3 comprises 16 residues. V dropped 3 bases and J dropped 4; count of bases not matched to a gene: 11. The CDR3 DNA reads as TGTGCCAGCAGCGGGACGGGACTAGCTGGCATGTACGAGCAGTACTTC. Protein sequence: CASSGTGLAGMYEQYF.

CDR3 loop: CASSVQGLRGDTQYF. The CDR3 DNA follows: TGTGCCAGCAGCGTGCAGGGCCTACGGGGAGATACGCAGTATTTT. The rearrangement links TRBV9 to TRBJ2-3, with D possibly being TRBD1 or TRBD2 (5 bases each). CDR3 size: 15 residues. The V end lost 2 bases, the J end lost 5 bases, and 15 bases lay between the germline ends. Germline-derived CDR1 and CDR2 are SGDLS and YYNGEE.

The rearrangement links TRBV15 to TRBJ2-1; D perhaps matches TRBD2 (5 bases). Looked up from germline, CDR1 is LNHNV and CDR2 is YYDKDF (reference sequence). The CDR3 spans 15 residues. Trimming pared 7 bases from V and 0 bases from J, leaving 13 bases between. This CDR3 is CATTKSGSSYNEQFF. CDR3 coding DNA: TGTGCCACCACCAAGAGCGGAAGCTCCTACAATGAGCAGTTCTTC.

The rearrangement uses TRBV18 and TRBJ2-5; D remains unclear. Trimming took 3 bases from V and 3 from J, leaving 11 bases between them. CDR3 length equals 14 residues. From germline, CDR1 is KGHSH and CDR2 LQKENI. In DNA, the CDR3 is TGTGCCAGCTCACCTTTGGCGGAGAAAGAGACCCAGTACTTC. Translating gives CASSPLAEKETQYF.